These T cell receptor beta chains were read from a single sample in a study of CD8+CD57+ T cells in acquired aplastic anemia. One entry per CDR3 protein results from TCRdb running MiXCR on the reads. The data show roughly 170,000 distinct CDR3 sequences, around 50% seen once. The sequenced material came from sorted CD4+, CD8+, or CD8+CD57+ T cells (not recorded which) from PBMCs. The receptors were gathered from a human donor with aplastic anemia. Both conserved end residues are part of each CDR3.

v_gene | len | CDR3aa
TRBV25-1 | 13 | CASSEYGRGEAFF
TRBV20-1 | 14 | CSASGTIIQETQYF
TRBV2 | 15 | CASGWSGTSYNEQFF
TRBV2 | 15 | CASSGLAGRTDTQYF
TRBV9 | 12 | CASHRFDYGYTF
TRBV19 | 17 | CASSIGAVGTMSYEQYF
TRBV5-1 | 15 | CASSTSGTNTGELFF
TRBV19 | 15 | CASTAMAGTGGRAFF
TRBV10-3 | 13 | CAPRTGVNTEAFF
TRBV6-1 | 14 | CASSEQRGGDTQYF
TRBV15 | 15 | CATSSRTGNGYGYTF
TRBV9 | 14 | CASSVGQGKAEAFF
TRBV10-3 | 12 | CAIGQNNQPQHF
TRBV24-1 | 14 | CASQATGAHEKLVF
TRBV7-9 | 15 | CASSPGQGGNQPQHF
TRBV7-9 | 14 | CASSLYAANTEAFF
TRBV7-4 | 16 | CASSVDPTSGVGEQYF
TRBV10-3 | 13 | CALREGPNYGYTF
TRBV4-2 | 14 | CASSHPGTDQEQYF
TRBV24-1 | 16 | CATSVASGIGAGELFF
TRBV6-1 | 15 | CASSDGQGRSQPQHF
TRBV4-2 | 14 | CASSQDRRDSPLHF
TRBV29-1 | 14 | CSVDGQSNTGELFF
TRBV24-1 | 15 | CATSDRTGGGQPQHF
TRBV5-5 | 14 | CASSPTDRGGEQFF
TRBV12-3/TRBV12-4 | 16 | CASSFSGGPRTRAQYF
TRBV10-3 | 13 | CAQAEGANYGYTF
TRBV10-1 | 14 | CASRGSGPDNEQFF
TRBV4-2 | 15 | CASSQVTGGEAEAFF
TRBV4-1 | 14 | CASSQTGGDHEQYF
TRBV5-1 | 17 | CASSLGFQAATNEKLFF
TRBV7-9 | 15 | CASSLYQTAPYEQYF
TRBV10-3 | 14 | CAITASEKGNEQFF
TRBV29-1 | 12 | CSAQQGVYGYTF
TRBV29-1 | 16 | CSVEGADRGSYNEQFF
TRBV20-1 | 14 | CSARVVGNTGELFF
TRBV11-2 | 15 | CASSRDRGLDYGYTF
TRBV7-2 | 14 | CASSLSRVGDTQYF
TRBV4-1 | 13 | CASSQDGGYGYTF
TRBV7-9 | 15 | CASSLVRGENTEAFF
TRBV7-9 | 14 | CARGTRTNTGELFF
TRBV11-2 | 15 | CASSPNLGANTEAFF
TRBV6-1 | 15 | CASRLVEGRTDTQYF
TRBV5-1 | 14 | CASSQPGPNSPLHF
TRBV15 | 13 | CATSTPGRAEAFF
TRBV6-1 | 14 | CASSGLPPNEKLFF
TRBV14 | 13 | CASSPGLSETQYF
TRBV7-6 | 13 | CASSFGNSYEQYF
TRBV7-6 | 13 | CASERGHGNEQFF
TRBV15 | 14 | CATSRDGGGKTQYF
TRBV7-8 | 13 | CASSVGQNYEQYF
TRBV11-2 | 16 | CASSPITWGLGYEQYF
TRBV11-2 | 13 | CASSFGGTYEQYF
TRBV7-3 | 12 | CASSLGGNTIYF